This is a list of T cell receptor beta chains from one sample in a study of cytomegalovirus exposure and HLA in healthy donors. Assay used: immunoSEQ multiplex PCR; TCRdb lists only in-frame clones, some missing. The repertoire holds about 110,000 clones, 70% to 80% seen once, with about 3.6% in the top ten. Source material: PBMCs. All receptors derive from a man aged 55 to 69 in good health and CMV-seronegative. The CDR3 runs from the conserved cysteine through the conserved F or W. A D gene is named only where the DNA matches it firmly. Rows may omit the clone size; those that give it use once, few, many or a size class.

D,V,J,size,DNA,CDR3
NA,TRBV5-8,TRBJ1-5,NA,TGTGCCAGCAGCTTGGGCACCCAACTTGTAGCCCAGCATTTT,CASSLGTQLVAQHF
TRBD1,TRBV5-1,TRBJ1-3,NA,TGCGCCAGCAGCCCTAACAGGGGAGGAAACACCATATATTTT,CASSPNRGGNTIYF
NA,TRBV20-1,TRBJ1-2,NA,TGCAGTACTGCAGGGAACTATGGCTACACCTTC,CSTAGNYGYTF
TRBD1,TRBV29-1,TRBJ1-2,NA,TGCAGCGTTGATTCAACCGGCCAGGGGGTCAACTATGGCTACACCTTC,CSVDSTGQGVNYGYTF
NA,TRBV4-3,TRBJ1-5,once,TGCGCCAGCAGCCAAGATTTGTCCAGGGGTGGAACTTCTGAGCCCCAGCATTTT,CASSQDLSRGGTSEPQHF
NA,TRBV6-5,TRBJ1-5,NA,TGTGCCAGCAGTCCCCGGGGAAATCAGCCCCAGCATTTT,CASSPRGNQPQHF
TRBD2,TRBV2,TRBJ2-5,NA,TGTGCCAGCAGGGCATTATTTAGCGGGGGCCCCAAAGAGACCCAGTACTTC,CASRALFSGGPKETQYF
TRBD2,TRBV30,TRBJ2-1,NA,TGTGCCTGGAGTGTAGCTAGCGGGATAAACAATGAGCAGTTCTTC,CAWSVASGINNEQFF
NA,TRBV18,TRBJ1-2,NA,TGTGCCAGCTCACGGGCAGCCGACAGTAACTATGGCTACACCTTC,CASSRAADSNYGYTF
NA,TRBV11-2,TRBJ1-1,NA,TGTGCCAGCACAAGGGGGACGGAGAACACTGAAGCTTTCTTT,CASTRGTENTEAFF
NA,TRBV28,TRBJ2-5,NA,TGTGCCAGCAGGACTCCAGGGGGGGAGACCCAGTACTTC,CASRTPGGETQYF
TRBD2,TRBV5-1,TRBJ2-3,NA,TGCGCCAGCAGCCTCTCGACTAGCGGGGGGGTCCCAGATACGCAGTATTTT,CASSLSTSGGVPDTQYF
TRBD1,TRBV19,TRBJ1-2,NA,TGTGCCAGTAGTGCCACAGGGGTTAACTATGGCTACACCTTC,CASSATGVNYGYTF
NA,TRBV18,TRBJ2-2,NA,TGTGCCAGCTCAGGGCAGCCGAACACCGGGGAGCTGTTTTTT,CASSGQPNTGELFF
NA,TRBV28,TRBJ2-3,NA,TGTGCCAGCAGTTTAGAGGGTAGGCAGTATTTT,CASSLEGRQYF
TRBD1,TRBV7-9,TRBJ1-1,NA,TGTGCCAGCAGCTTACCGGGACAGCTTGAAGCTTTCTTT,CASSLPGQLEAFF
NA,TRBV5-1,TRBJ1-2,NA,TGCGCCAGCAGCCGCACGGCGGGGGCGGGTGGCTACACCTTC,CASSRTAGAGGYTF
NA,TRBV4-3,TRBJ2-6,few,TGCGCCAGCAGCCAAGAACCCCCGAGACAGCTCTTTGGGGCCAACGTCCTGACTTTC,CASSQEPPRQLFGANVLTF
NA,TRBV28,TRBJ2-5,NA,TGTGCCAGCAGGACGACAGCTCAAGAGACCCAGTACTTC,CASRTTAQETQYF
NA,TRBV7-2,TRBJ2-2,NA,TGTGCCAGCAGCTTAGCGCTACAGGGAGAGCTGTTTTTT,CASSLALQGELFF
NA,TRBV21-1,TRBJ1-6,NA,TGTGCCAGCAGCAAACCCTCGGGAGTCTCCTATAATTCACCCCTCCACTTT,CASSKPSGVSYNSPLHF
NA,TRBV4-3,TRBJ1-6,once,TGCGCCAGCAGCCAAGCGTCTTCCGGGGGGTTCTATAATTCACCCCTCCACTTT,CASSQASSGGFYNSPLHF
TRBD1,TRBV7-6,TRBJ1-2,NA,TGTGCCAGCAGCTGGGACAGGGGTCCCTATGGCTACACCTTC,CASSWDRGPYGYTF
NA,TRBV5-1,TRBJ1-5,NA,TGCGCCAGCAGCTTGAACGGGTATAGCAATCAGCCCCAGCATTTT,CASSLNGYSNQPQHF
TRBD2,TRBV7-2,TRBJ2-3,NA,TGTGCCAGCAGCCTAACCAGGACTAGCGGGGTCCCCCCAGATACGCAGTATTTT,CASSLTRTSGVPPDTQYF
NA,TRBV15,TRBJ1-4,NA,TGTGCCACCAGCAGAGGAAGTACTGCAACTAATGAAAAACTGTTTTTT,CATSRGSTATNEKLFF
TRBD1,TRBV5-1,TRBJ1-1,NA,TGCGCCAGCAGCACGGGACAGTTGAACACTGAAGCTTTCTTT,CASSTGQLNTEAFF
TRBD1,TRBV5-1,TRBJ1-4,NA,TGCGCCAGCAGCTTGGAGGGCAGGGGGCGGACTAATGAAAAACTGTTTTTT,CASSLEGRGRTNEKLFF
TRBD2,TRBV19,TRBJ2-5,NA,TGTGCCAGTAGCAATCGGGGGGGGAACCAAGAGACCCAGTACTTC,CASSNRGGNQETQYF
TRBD1,TRBV9,TRBJ2-5,NA,TGTGCCAGCAGCATCGGGACAGGGGGCGCAAAGACCCAGTACTTC,CASSIGTGGAKTQYF
TRBD2,TRBV15,TRBJ2-6,NA,TGTGCCACCAGCAGAGATTTAGCGGGCCGGTGGGCCAACGTCCTGACTTTC,CATSRDLAGRWANVLTF
TRBD2,TRBV10-3,TRBJ2-1,NA,TGTGCCATCAGTGCGGCTAGCGGGGTATATGGCGATGAGCAGTTCTTC,CAISAASGVYGDEQFF
NA,TRBV25-1,TRBJ1-3,NA,TGTGCCAGCAGTGAATACCGGGGGGCGGAAACCATATATTTT,CASSEYRGAETIYF
TRBD1,TRBV13,TRBJ1-6,NA,TGTGCCAGCAACGACAGGGGGCTAAATTCACCCCTCCACTTT,CASNDRGLNSPLHF
TRBD1,TRBV25-1,TRBJ1-2,once,TGTGCCAGCAGTGCGACAGGGTTCGGCTATGGCTACACCTTC,CASSATGFGYGYTF
NA,TRBV7-6,TRBJ2-6,NA,TGTGCCAGCAGCTTCGGGAGAACTGGGGCCAACGTCCTGACTTTC,CASSFGRTGANVLTF
NA,TRBV30,TRBJ1-6,NA,TGTGCCTGGGACTCGGGTAATTCACCCCTCCACTTT,CAWDSGNSPLHF
TRBD1,TRBV6-6,TRBJ1-2,few,TGTGCCAGCAGGGAACAGGGGGCCGGTGGCTACACCTTC,CASREQGAGGYTF
TRBD2,TRBV29-1,TRBJ2-3,NA,TGCAGCGTTGACCCGACTAGCGGGGGGACGCCAGATACGCAGTATTTT,CSVDPTSGGTPDTQYF
TRBD2,TRBV7-9,TRBJ2-1,NA,TGTGCCAGCAGCTTAGGAAGAGCGGGGGGTAATGAGCAGTTCTTC,CASSLGRAGGNEQFF
TRBD2,TRBV5-1,TRBJ2-5,NA,TGCGCCAGCAGCTTGGGGGGGGGTGAGACCCAGTACTTC,CASSLGGGETQYF
NA,TRBV18,TRBJ1-1,NA,TGTGCCAGCTCTCAGGGGCAGGGGAGCACTGAAGCTTTCTTT,CASSQGQGSTEAFF
TRBD1,TRBV18,TRBJ1-1,NA,TGTGCCAGCTCGCCAGGGGGGGTGAACACTGAAGCTTTCTTT,CASSPGGVNTEAFF
NA,TRBV5-4,TRBJ1-2,few,TGTGCCAGCAGCACCGGACAGTATGGCTACACCTTC,CASSTGQYGYTF
TRBD1,TRBV15,TRBJ2-7,NA,TGTGCCACCAGCAGAGACCCTTCCGGGACAGGGACCCACGAGCAGTACTTC,CATSRDPSGTGTHEQYF
TRBD1,TRBV7-2,TRBJ1-6,once,TGTGCCAGCAGCAAGGACAGGATCAACTATAATTCACCCCTCCACTTT,CASSKDRINYNSPLHF
TRBD1,TRBV18,TRBJ2-3,NA,TGTGCCAGCTCACCACGCGGACAGGGGTACACAGATACGCAGTATTTT,CASSPRGQGYTDTQYF
NA,TRBV18,TRBJ2-2,few,TGTGCCAGCTTGCCAGGGCAGGCCGGGGAGCTGTTTTTT,CASLPGQAGELFF
TRBD2,TRBV2,TRBJ2-1,NA,TGTGCCAGCAGTGACATGGCGGGGGGAGCCTACAATGAGCAGTTCTTC,CASSDMAGGAYNEQFF
TRBD1,TRBV7-6,TRBJ1-1,NA,TGTGCCAGCAGCCCCGGACAGGGGAGGTACACTGAAGCTTTCTTT,CASSPGQGRYTEAFF
TRBD2,TRBV7-3,TRBJ2-3,NA,TGTGCCAGCAGCTCTCGGGGGGGTGGAGATACGCAGTATTTT,CASSSRGGGDTQYF
NA,TRBV28,TRBJ1-6,NA,TGTGCCAGCATGAGCTCCTATAATTCACCCCTCCACTTT,CASMSSYNSPLHF
NA,TRBV10-3,TRBJ1-1,NA,TGTGCCATCAGTGTCCGGTTCTCAAACACTGAAGCTTTCTTT,CAISVRFSNTEAFF
NA,TRBV7-9,TRBJ1-1,few,TGTGCCAGCAGCTTACAGGGGAGTGAAGCTTTCTTT,CASSLQGSEAFF
NA,TRBV5-6,TRBJ1-2,NA,TGTGCCAGCAGCTCGTCCGGGAGACGCCCGGAGGGCTACACCTTC,CASSSSGRRPEGYTF
NA,TRBV2,TRBJ1-1,NA,TGTGCCAGCAGTCTTTCGACAATGAACACTGAAGCTTTCTTT,CASSLSTMNTEAFF
NA,TRBV6-5,TRBJ2-7,NA,TGTGCCAGCAGTAGGACACCCTACGAGCAGTACTTC,CASSRTPYEQYF
TRBD1,TRBV19,TRBJ1-3,NA,TGTGCCAGTAGTATCGTAGGGGGCCTACTCTCTGGAAACACCATATATTTT,CASSIVGGLLSGNTIYF
TRBD2,TRBV4-1,TRBJ2-2,NA,TGCGCCAGCAGCCAAATCAGCGGGGCTATGAGGGAGCTGTTTTTT,CASSQISGAMRELFF